These 7 T cell receptor beta chains share one sample of origin, sequenced in a study of beta chain features in type 1 diabetes. Sequencing targeted expressed TCRB transcripts, as all isolated RNA had been reverse transcribed. Sequencing used immunoSEQ multiplex PCR; TCRdb keeps in-frame clones, though not all of them. The repertoire includes about 320,000 clones, 14% of them detected once, and 6.7% sits in the top ten. Sequencing used central memory CD4+ T cells from blood. The receptor set was obtained from a man in his thirties or forties in good health.

The V gene is TRBV28, the J gene TRBJ2-3; 10 bases fit TRBD2. The CDR3 runs 16 residues. The germline gives CDR1 MDHEN, CDR2 SYDVKM. V lost 7 bases to trimming and J lost 2 bases; unmatched junction nucleotides: 9. CDR3 region: CASTLGLAAPTDTQYF. In nucleotides, the CDR3 is TGTGCCAGCACCCTCGGACTAGCGGCACCCACAGATACGCAGTATTTT.

This clone was recorded at least ten times. V and J are TRBV28 and TRBJ2-1, with no clear D. Germline-derived CDR1 and CDR2 are MDHEN and SYDVKM. The CDR3 has 15 residues. Trimming pared 8 bases from V and 3 bases from J, leaving 17 bases between. CDR3 nucleotides: TGTGCCAGCCTAGGGATCCCAATTGGCTACAATGAGCAGTTCTTC. Encoded protein: CASLGIPIGYNEQFF.

With regard to this clone: This CDR3 is missing its conserved last phenylalanine or tryptophan, likely due to a read error. This chain connects TRBV14 to TRBJ1-1; 7 nucleotides agree with TRBD1. The CDR3 contains 14 residues. With V trimmed by 4 bases and J by 1 base, 3 bases remained unmatched. From germline, CDR1 is SGHDN and CDR2 FVKESK. The CDR3: CASSLRQGNTEAFS. The CDR3 DNA is TGTGCCAGCAGCCTCCGACAGGGGAACACTGAAGCTTTCTCT.

This clone was counted many times. The same CDR3 arises from other DNA sequences in this sample as well. CDR3 region: CASSSRASGGASPYEQYF. The CDR3 coding sequence is TGTGCCAGCAGCTCAAGGGCTAGCGGGGGGGCGTCTCCCTACGAGCAGTACTTC. This sequence joins TRBV5-6 and TRBJ2-7; 12 positions match TRBD2. This CDR3 has 18 amino acids. Germline V gene lookup returns CDR1 SGHDT and CDR2 YYEEEE. Germline trimming cut 3 bases from V and 2 bases from J; bases unmatched to any gene: 12.

The CDR3 loop reads CASSLDRKNSPLHF. In nucleotides, the CDR3 is TGTGCCAGCAGTTTAGACAGGAAAAATTCACCCCTCCACTTT. The J gene is TRBJ1-6, the V gene TRBV6-5; perhaps TRBD1 as D (6 bases). Trimming removed 4 bases at V and 7 bases at J, with 11 bases between. Germline V gene data show CDR1 as MNHEY and CDR2 as SVGAGI. The CDR3 has 14 residues.

The chain's CDR3 is CASSKDRAPTDTQYF. CDR3 in DNA: TGTGCCAGCAGCAAAGACCGGGCACCCACAGATACGCAGTATTTT. V gene TRBV11-3 combines with J gene TRBJ2-3; D uncertain. The CDR3 spans 15 residues. The V end lost 5 bases, the J end lost 2 bases, and 14 bases lay between the germline ends. The germline V gene has CDR1 SGHNT and CDR2 YENEEA.

This clone was detected a few times. The chain carries TRBV7-2 and TRBJ1-3; 7 nucleotides align to TRBD1. The CDR3 extends over 16 amino acids. Germline CDR1 reads SGHTA; CDR2 reads FQGNSA. J was trimmed by 3 bases and V by 5 bases; bases with no gene match: 10. CDR3 coding DNA: TGTGCCAGCAGCAGGAGACAGGGCGAAGGTGGAAACACCATATATTTT. Translated: CASSRRQGEGGNTIYF.